This TCR beta chain was sequenced in a study of cytomegalovirus exposure and HLA in healthy donors. Study outcomes and limitations: Roughly uniform depth of sequencing across donors was assumed in presence/absence analyses.

In the PCR, 60 Vbeta and 13 Jbeta primers were used. Clones were sequenced by immunoSEQ multiplex PCR, and TCRdb holds only the in-frame ones, with some missing. The sample consists of around 170,000 clones, about 80% of them appearing once. CDR1 SQVTM and CDR2 ANQGSEA come from the germline V gene. The CDR3 spans 15 residues. Trimming removed 7 bases at V and 5 bases at J, with 20 bases between. In regard to this clone: The antigen is unknown.

The TCR sequence derives from a woman between 50 and 59 years old in good health and CMV-seropositive. The chain couples TRBV29-1 to TRBJ2-2; tentative D call: TRBD2 (7 bases). Sequencing was done on a sample of PBMCs. The CDR3 spells CSALIGGAGTGELFF. The CDR3 DNA sequence: TGCAGCGCCCTCATTGGGGGGGCTGGGACCGGGGAGCTGTTTTTT.